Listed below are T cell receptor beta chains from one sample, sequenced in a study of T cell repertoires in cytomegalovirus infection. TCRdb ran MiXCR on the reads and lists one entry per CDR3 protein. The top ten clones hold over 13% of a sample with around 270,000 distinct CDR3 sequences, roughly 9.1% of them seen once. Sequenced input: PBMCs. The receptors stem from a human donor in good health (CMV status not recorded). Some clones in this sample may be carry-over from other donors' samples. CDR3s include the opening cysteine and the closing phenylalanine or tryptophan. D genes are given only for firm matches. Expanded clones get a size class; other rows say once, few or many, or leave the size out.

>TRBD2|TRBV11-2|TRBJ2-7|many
CASSYGLAGWSEQYF
TGTGCCAGCAGCTATGGACTAGCGGGATGGAGCGAGCAGTACTTC
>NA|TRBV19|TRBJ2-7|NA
CASSPGAGVWYSEQYF
TGTGCCAGTAGCCCGGGGGCAGGAGTATGGTATTCCGAGCAGTACTTC
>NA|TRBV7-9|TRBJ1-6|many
CASSLAPGRNSPLHF
TGTGCCAGCAGCTTAGCTCCCGGCCGCAATTCACCCCTCCACTTT
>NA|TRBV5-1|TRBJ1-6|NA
CASRQGLNNSPLHF
TGCGCCAGCAGACAAGGACTGAATAATTCACCCCTCCACTTT
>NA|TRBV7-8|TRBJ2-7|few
CASSMSAVTYEQYF
TGTGCCAGCAGTATGTCGGCGGTAACTTACGAGCAGTACTTC
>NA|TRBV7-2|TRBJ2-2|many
CASSLSQRELFF
TGTGCCAGCAGCTTAAGTCAAAGGGAGCTGTTTTTT
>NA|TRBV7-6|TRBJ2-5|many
CASSLEGLIGETQYF
TGTGCCAGCAGCTTAGAAGGTTTGATCGGGGAGACCCAGTACTTC
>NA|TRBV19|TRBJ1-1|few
CASRRRGAVNAEAFF
TGTGCCAGTAGGAGGCGGGGGGCTGTAAACGCTGAAGCTTTCTTT
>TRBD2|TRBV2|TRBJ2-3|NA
CASSPGTSPTDTQYF
TGTGCCAGCAGTCCCGGGACTAGTCCTACAGATACGCAGTATTTT
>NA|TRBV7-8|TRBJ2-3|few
CASSLGPSSTDTQYF
TGTGCCAGCAGCTTAGGTCCATCAAGCACAGATACGCAGTATTTT
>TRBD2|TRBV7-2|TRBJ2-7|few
CASTRDSGADEQYF
TGTGCCAGCACCCGGGATAGCGGGGCTGACGAGCAGTACTTC
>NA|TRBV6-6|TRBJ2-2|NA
CASSLEWGGELFF
TGTGCCAGCAGCCTTGAATGGGGCGGGGAGCTGTTTTTT
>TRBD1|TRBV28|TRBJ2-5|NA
CASSWDRGETKTQYF
TGTGCCAGCAGTTGGGACAGGGGGGAAACAAAGACCCAGTACTTC
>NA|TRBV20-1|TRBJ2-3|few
CSARGAGGAGTDTQYF
TGCAGTGCTAGGGGTGCTGGGGGCGCGGGCACAGATACGCAGTATTTT
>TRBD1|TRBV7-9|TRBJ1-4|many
CASSPDRGTTNEKLFF
TGTGCCAGCAGCCCGGACAGGGGAACAACTAATGAAAAACTGTTTTTT
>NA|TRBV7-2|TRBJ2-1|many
CASSSTGTSFNEQFF
TGTGCCAGCAGCTCGACCGGGACATCCTTCAATGAGCAGTTCTTC
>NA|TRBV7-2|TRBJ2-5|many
CASSLYGGRNQKTQYF
TGTGCCAGCAGCTTATACGGGGGTCGGAATCAAAAGACCCAGTACTTC
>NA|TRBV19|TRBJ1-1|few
CASSIPYDGRDTEAFF
TGTGCCAGTAGTATTCCTTACGACGGTCGGGACACTGAAGCTTTCTTT
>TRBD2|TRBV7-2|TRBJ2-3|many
CASSPGTSGGQNTQYF
TGTGCCAGCAGCCCAGGGACTAGCGGGGGGCAAAATACGCAGTATTTT
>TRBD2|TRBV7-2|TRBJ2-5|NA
CASSAGTSGIETQYF
TGTGCCAGCAGCGCAGGGACTAGCGGGATCGAGACCCAGTACTTC
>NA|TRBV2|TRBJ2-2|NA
CASEPRRSGTGELFF
TGTGCCAGCGAACCCAGGCGAAGTGGCACCGGGGAGCTGTTTTTT
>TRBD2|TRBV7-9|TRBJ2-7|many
CASRPIAGGSYEQYF
TGTGCCAGCAGACCCATAGCGGGAGGCTCCTACGAGCAGTACTTC
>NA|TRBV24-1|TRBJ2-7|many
CATSDLRPRARGLYEQYF
TGTGCCACCAGTGATTTGCGACCCCGGGCCCGGGGGCTTTACGAGCAGTACTTC
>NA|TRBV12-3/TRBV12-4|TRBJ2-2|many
CASSLGQPNTGELFF
TGTGCCAGCAGTTTGGGCCAGCCGAACACCGGGGAGCTGTTTTTT
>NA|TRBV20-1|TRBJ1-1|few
CSAPRPGMNTEAFF
TGCAGTGCACCGAGACCAGGGATGAACACTGAAGCTTTCTTT
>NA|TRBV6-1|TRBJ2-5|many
CASSSRALAKQETQYF
TGTGCCAGCAGTTCCCGTGCGCTAGCAAAACAAGAGACCCAGTACTTC
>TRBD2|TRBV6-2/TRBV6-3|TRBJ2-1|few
CASTGGAGGENEQFF
TGTGCCAGCACCGGGGGAGCGGGAGGGGAAAATGAGCAGTTCTTC
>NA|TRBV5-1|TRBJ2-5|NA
CASSNGVDPSKYF
TGCGCCAGCAGCAATGGGGTCGACCCGTCGAAGTACTTC
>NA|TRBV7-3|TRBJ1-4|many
CASGYGSGTPNEKLFF
TGTGCCAGCGGATACGGATCCGGGACACCTAATGAAAAACTGTTTTTT
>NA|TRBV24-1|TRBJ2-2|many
CATSGQPRLAGELFF
TGTGCCACCAGTGGGCAACCTCGGCTCGCCGGGGAGCTGTTTTTT
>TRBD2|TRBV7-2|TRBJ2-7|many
CASSLGAGGTAYEQYF
TGTGCCAGCAGCTTAGGCGCGGGAGGCACGGCCTACGAGCAGTACTTC
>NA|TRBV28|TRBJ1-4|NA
CASSLNPTNEKLFF
TGTGCCAGCAGTTTAAATCCAACTAATGAAAAACTGTTTTTT
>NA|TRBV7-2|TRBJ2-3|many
CASSEGLRTDTQYF
TGTGCCAGCAGCGAGGGACTGCGCACAGATACGCAGTATTTT
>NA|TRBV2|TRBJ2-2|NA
CASSARSTNTGELFF
TGTGCCAGCAGTGCTCGGAGCACGAACACCGGGGAGCTGTTTTTT
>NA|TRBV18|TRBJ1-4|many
CASSPPARGDEKLFF
TGTGCCAGCTCACCACCCGCCAGGGGAGATGAAAAACTGTTTTTT
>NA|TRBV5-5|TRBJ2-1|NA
CASSLDGQARNEQFF
TGTGCCAGCAGCTTGGACGGCCAAGCGCGGAATGAGCAGTTCTTC
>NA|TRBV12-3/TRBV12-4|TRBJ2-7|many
CASSHLGRYEQYF
TGTGCCAGCAGTCACCTGGGGAGATACGAGCAGTACTTC
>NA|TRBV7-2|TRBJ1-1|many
CASRLKGAPEAFF
TGTGCCAGCAGATTGAAGGGTGCCCCTGAAGCTTTCTTT
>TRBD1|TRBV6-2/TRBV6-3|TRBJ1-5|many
CASRDQGAGNQPQHF
TGTGCCAGCAGAGACCAGGGGGCGGGCAATCAGCCCCAGCATTTT
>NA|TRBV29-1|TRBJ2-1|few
CSVEDPGGSPYNEQFF
TGCAGCGTTGAAGATCCAGGAGGGAGCCCCTACAATGAGCAGTTCTTC
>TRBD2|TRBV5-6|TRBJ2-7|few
CASRTGTRGYEQYF
TGTGCCAGCAGGACCGGGACTAGGGGCTACGAGCAGTACTTC
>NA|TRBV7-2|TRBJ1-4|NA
CASSLRRGGGTSGEKLFF
TGTGCCAGCAGCTTAAGGCGGGGGGGGGGAACTTCAGGTGAAAAACTGTTTTTT
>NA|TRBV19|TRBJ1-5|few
CASSIAHAGNQPQHF
TGTGCCAGTAGTATCGCCCACGCAGGCAATCAGCCCCAGCATTTT
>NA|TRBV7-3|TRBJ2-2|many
CASSLAQTNTGELFF
TGTGCCAGCAGCTTAGCACAGACGAACACCGGGGAGCTGTTTTTT
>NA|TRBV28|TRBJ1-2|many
CASSLYGLGLDGYTF
TGTGCCAGCAGTTTATATGGGTTAGGACTAGATGGCTACACCTTC
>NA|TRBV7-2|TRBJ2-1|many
CASSLGAKSFNEQFF
TGTGCCAGCAGCTTAGGGGCAAAGAGCTTCAATGAGCAGTTCTTC
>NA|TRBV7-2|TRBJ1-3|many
CASSYRENRSNTIYF
TGTGCCAGCAGCTATCGGGAGAACCGTAGCAACACCATATATTTT
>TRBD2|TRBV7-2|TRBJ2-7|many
CASSLDLAGGGEQYF
TGTGCCAGCAGCTTAGATCTAGCGGGAGGAGGGGAGCAGTACTTC
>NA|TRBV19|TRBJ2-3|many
CASSIVFGQFGDTQYF
TGTGCCAGTAGTATAGTATTCGGACAGTTCGGAGATACGCAGTATTTT
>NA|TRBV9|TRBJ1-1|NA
CASSVGAVMGTEAFF
TGTGCCAGCAGCGTAGGAGCGGTGATGGGCACTGAAGCTTTCTTT
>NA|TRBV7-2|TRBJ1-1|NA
CASSSPLVRAFF
TGTGCCAGCAGCTCCCCCCTGGTTAGAGCTTTCTTT
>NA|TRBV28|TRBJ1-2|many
CASSQATRGYYGYTF
TGTGCCAGCAGCCAAGCGACTAGAGGGTACTATGGCTACACCTTC
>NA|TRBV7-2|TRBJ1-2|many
CASSPDDRRGGYTF
TGTGCCAGCAGCCCCGATGACAGGCGAGGAGGCTACACCTTC
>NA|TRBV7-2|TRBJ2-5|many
CASSLIRGGSQETQYF
TGTGCCAGCAGCTTAATTCGGGGAGGTTCCCAAGAGACCCAGTACTTC
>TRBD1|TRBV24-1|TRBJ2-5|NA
CATSDPTGGRETQYF
TGTGCCACCAGTGATCCGACAGGGGGCCGGGAGACCCAGTACTTC
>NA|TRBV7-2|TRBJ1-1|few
CASSLDINMNTEAFF
TGTGCCAGCAGCCTAGACATTAACATGAACACTGAAGCTTTCTTT
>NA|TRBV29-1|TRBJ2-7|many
CSVSINYEQYF
TGCAGCGTTAGTATAAACTACGAGCAGTACTTC